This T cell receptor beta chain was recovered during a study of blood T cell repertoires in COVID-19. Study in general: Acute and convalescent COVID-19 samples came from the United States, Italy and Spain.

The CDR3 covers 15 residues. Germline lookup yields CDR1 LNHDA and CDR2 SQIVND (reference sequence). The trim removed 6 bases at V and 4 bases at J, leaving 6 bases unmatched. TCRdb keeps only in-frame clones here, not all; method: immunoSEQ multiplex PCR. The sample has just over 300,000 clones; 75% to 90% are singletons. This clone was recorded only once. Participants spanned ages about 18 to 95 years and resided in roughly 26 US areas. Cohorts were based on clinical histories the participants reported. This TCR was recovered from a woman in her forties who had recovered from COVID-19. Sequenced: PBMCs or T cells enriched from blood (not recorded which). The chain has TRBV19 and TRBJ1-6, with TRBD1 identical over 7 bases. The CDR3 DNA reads TGTGCCAGTAGGGTCCCGGGACAGTATAATTCACCCCTCCACTTT. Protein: CASRVPGQYNSPLHF. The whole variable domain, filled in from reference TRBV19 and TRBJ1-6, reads DGGITQSPKYLFRKEGQNVTLSCEQNLNHDAMYWYRQDPGQGLRLIYYSQIVNDFQKGDIAEGYSVSREKKESFPLTVTSAQKNPTAFYLCASRVPGQYNSPLHFGNGTRLTVT.